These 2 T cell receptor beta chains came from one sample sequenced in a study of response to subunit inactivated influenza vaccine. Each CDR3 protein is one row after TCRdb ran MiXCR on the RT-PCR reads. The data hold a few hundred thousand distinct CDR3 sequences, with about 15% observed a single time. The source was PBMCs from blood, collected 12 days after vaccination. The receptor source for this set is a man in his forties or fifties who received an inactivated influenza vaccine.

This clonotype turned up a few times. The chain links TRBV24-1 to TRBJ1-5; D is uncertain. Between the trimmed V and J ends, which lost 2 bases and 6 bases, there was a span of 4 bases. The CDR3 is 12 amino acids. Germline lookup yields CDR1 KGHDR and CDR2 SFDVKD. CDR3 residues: CATSDSTQPQHF. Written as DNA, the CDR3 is TGTGCCACCAGTGATTCTACTCAGCCCCAGCATTTT.

In DNA form, the CDR3 reads TGTGCCAGCAGCTCCTACCGGGACAGGGGTTACGAGCAGTACTTC. Amino acid sequence: CASSSYRDRGYEQYF. This sequence joins TRBV5-6 and TRBJ2-7, with 10 bases lining up with TRBD1. This CDR3 is built from 15 residues. CDR1 and CDR2 (germline): SGHDT, YYEEEE. The V gene end was trimmed by 3 bases and the J gene end by 4 bases; junction bases not matched to a gene: 7.